This section outlines one TCR beta chain sequence together with its context. The data derive from a study of blood T cell repertoires in COVID-19. Background on the study: Sources were T cells, B-cell-depleted T cells, or PBMCs; the material itself was cDNA or gDNA.

Sequencing was performed with immunoSEQ multiplex PCR; in TCRdb, only in-frame clones are kept and a portion is missing. The sample yields about 87,000 clones, approximately 89% seen once. The sequence derives from an elderly woman with active COVID-19. Material: peripheral blood.

CDR3 protein: CASSLGAGDSGELFF. The CDR3 DNA follows: TGTGCCAGCAGCCTAGGAGCGGGAGACAGCGGGGAGCTGTTTTTT. This chain joins TRBV9 and TRBJ2-2; 8 nucleotides agree with TRBD2. The CDR3 totals 15 residues. Per the germline V gene, CDR1 is SGDLS and CDR2 is YYNGEE. With 4 bases clipped from V and 7 bases from J, the junction kept 9 bases outside the gene matches.